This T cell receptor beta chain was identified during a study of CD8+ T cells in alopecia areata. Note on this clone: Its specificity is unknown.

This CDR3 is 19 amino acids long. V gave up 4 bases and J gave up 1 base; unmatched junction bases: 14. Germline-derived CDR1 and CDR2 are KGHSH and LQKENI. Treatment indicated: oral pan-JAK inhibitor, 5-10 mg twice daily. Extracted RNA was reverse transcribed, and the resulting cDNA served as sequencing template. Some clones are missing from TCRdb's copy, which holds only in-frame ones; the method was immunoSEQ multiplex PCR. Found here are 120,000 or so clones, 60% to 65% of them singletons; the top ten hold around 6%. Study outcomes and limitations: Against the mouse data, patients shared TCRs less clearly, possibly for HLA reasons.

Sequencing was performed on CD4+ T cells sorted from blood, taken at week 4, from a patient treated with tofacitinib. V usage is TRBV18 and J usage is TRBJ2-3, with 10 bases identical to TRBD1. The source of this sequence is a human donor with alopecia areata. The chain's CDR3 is CASSLSGQGIPGGTDTQYF. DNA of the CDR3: TGTGCCAGCTCACTCTCGGGACAGGGGATACCCGGGGGCACAGATACGCAGTATTTT. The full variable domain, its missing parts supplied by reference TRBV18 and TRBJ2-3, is NAGVMQNPRHLVRRRGQEARLRCSPMKGHSHVYWYRQLPEEGLKFMVYLQKENIIDESGMPKERFSAEFPKEGPSILRIQQVVRGDSAAYFCASSLSGQGIPGGTDTQYFGPGTRLTVL.